Listed below are T cell receptor beta chains from one sample, sequenced in a study of a mutant IDH1 vaccine in newly diagnosed glioma. Clones were read by immunoSEQ multiplex PCR, and TCRdb kept only the in-frame ones, dropping some. The sample includes some 23,000 clones, around 93% of them seen just once. This specimen consisted of PBMCs, obtained from a glioma patient treated with radiotherapy, temozolomide or both. The source of these receptors is a middle-aged man with glioma. CDR3s include the opening cysteine and the closing phenylalanine or tryptophan. A D gene is named only where the DNA matches it firmly. Where a row states a size, it is once, few, many or the class of an expanded clone; other rows omit it.

d_call clone_size j_call v_call cdr3_nt cdr3_aa
- - TRBJ2-2 TRBV5-1 TGCGCCAGCAGCTTGGGGCAGTACACCGGGGAGCTGTTTTTT CASSLGQYTGELFF
- - TRBJ1-4 TRBV30 TGTGCCTGGAGTGTAGATTCAGGGCCCCATGAAAAACTGTTTTTT CAWSVDSGPHEKLFF
- - TRBJ1-5 TRBV30 TGTGCCTGGAGTCAGGGGCGGGCTAGCAATCAGCCCCAGCATTTT CAWSQGRASNQPQHF
- - TRBJ2-7 TRBV6-6 TGTGCCAGCAGTTACGATACAGGCTACGAGCAGTACTTC CASSYDTGYEQYF
TRBD1 - TRBJ2-7 TRBV10-3 TGTGCCATCAGTGAGACGGGGACAGGGGGCTACGAGCAGTACTTC CAISETGTGGYEQYF
TRBD2 - TRBJ2-1 TRBV10-3 TGTGCCAGCCTAGCGGGGGGGCCTGGGAATGAGCAGTTCTTC CASLAGGPGNEQFF
- - TRBJ1-4 TRBV5-1 TGCGCCAGCAACCAAGTGGGTGCAGCTAATGAAAAACTGTTTTTT CASNQVGAANEKLFF
- once TRBJ1-2 TRBV29-1 TGCAGCGTTGCAATTGATCGGGGCAGGAATGGCTACACCTTC CSVAIDRGRNGYTF
- - TRBJ1-6 TRBV4-3 TGCGCCAGCAGCCAAGGTCGGCCACCCCTCCACTTT CASSQGRPPLHF
TRBD1 - TRBJ1-3 TRBV5-1 TGCGCCAGCAGCTTGGTGACAGGGGGCTCTGGAAACACCATATATTTT CASSLVTGGSGNTIYF
- - TRBJ1-4 TRBV4-3 TGCGCCAGCAGCCAAGATGAGGGTCGGCAGAGTAATGAAAAACTGTTTTTT CASSQDEGRQSNEKLFF
TRBD1 - TRBJ1-1 TRBV4-2 TGTGCCAGCCGAGACCAGGGGGCACAAGCTTTCTTT CASRDQGAQAFF
TRBD2 - TRBJ2-7 TRBV27 TGTGCCAGCAAACCGACTAGCGGACTTTCCTACGAGCAGTACTTC CASKPTSGLSYEQYF
- - TRBJ1-2 TRBV15 TGTGCCACCAGCAGAGATAGCGGGGTCTATGGCTACACCTTC CATSRDSGVYGYTF
- once TRBJ1-1 TRBV5-1 TGCGCCAGCAGCATCCCACAGGGAACCATGAACACTGAAGCTTTCTTT CASSIPQGTMNTEAFF
- - TRBJ2-1 TRBV9 TGTGCCAGCAGCGTAGGGGGCGGCTCCTACAATGAGCAGTTCTTC CASSVGGGSYNEQFF
TRBD2 few TRBJ2-7 TRBV2 TGTGCCACCCGCCGGGGGGGGTTATACGAGCAGTACTTC CATRRGGLYEQYF
TRBD2 once TRBJ2-1 TRBV7-8 TGTGCCAGCAGCCCCCGACTAGCGAGCGGCTACAATGAGCAGTTCTTC CASSPRLASGYNEQFF
- - TRBJ2-5 TRBV6-1 TGTGCCAGCAATCACAGGAACCAAGAGACCCAGTACTTC CASNHRNQETQYF
TRBD1 - TRBJ1-1 TRBV7-9 TGTGCCAGCAGCTTATTGCGACAGGGGGCTGAAGCTTTCTTT CASSLLRQGAEAFF
- - TRBJ2-5 TRBV27 TGTGCCAGCAGCCGGGACGTATACCAAGAGACCCAGTACTTC CASSRDVYQETQYF
- - TRBJ2-7 TRBV7-9 TGTGCCAGCAGCTCCGCCAGGGGTGGGAACGAGCAGTACTTC CASSSARGGNEQYF
- - TRBJ2-6 TRBV4-3 TGCGCCAGCAGCCAAGCCGTAGGGCAGTCTGGGGCCAACGTCCTGACTTTC CASSQAVGQSGANVLTF
TRBD1 - TRBJ1-1 TRBV2 TGTGCCAGCATCCAGGACAGGGCGGGAACTGAAGCTTTCTTT CASIQDRAGTEAFF
- - TRBJ1-4 TRBV9 TGTGCCAGCAGCGTAGAGGCAGGGCTGCCTAATGAAAAACTGTTTTTT CASSVEAGLPNEKLFF